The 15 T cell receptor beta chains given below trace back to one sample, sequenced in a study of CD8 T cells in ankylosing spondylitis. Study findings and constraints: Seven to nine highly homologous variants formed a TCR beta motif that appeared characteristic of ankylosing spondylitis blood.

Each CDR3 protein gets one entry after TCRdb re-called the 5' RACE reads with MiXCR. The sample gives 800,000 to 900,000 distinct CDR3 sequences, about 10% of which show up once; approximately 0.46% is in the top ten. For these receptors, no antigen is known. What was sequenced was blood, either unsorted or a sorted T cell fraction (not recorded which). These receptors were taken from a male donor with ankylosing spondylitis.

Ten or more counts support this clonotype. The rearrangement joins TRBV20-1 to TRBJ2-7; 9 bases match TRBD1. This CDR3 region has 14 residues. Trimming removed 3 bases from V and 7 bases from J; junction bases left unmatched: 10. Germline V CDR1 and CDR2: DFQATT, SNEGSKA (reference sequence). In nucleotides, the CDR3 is TGCAGTGCTAGTGGGGTACAGGGGGCGCGGGAGCAGTACTTC. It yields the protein CSASGVQGAREQYF.

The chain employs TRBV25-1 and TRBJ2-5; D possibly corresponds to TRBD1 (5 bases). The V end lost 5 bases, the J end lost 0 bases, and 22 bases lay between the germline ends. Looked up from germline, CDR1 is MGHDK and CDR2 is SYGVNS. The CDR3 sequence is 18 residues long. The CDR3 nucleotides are TGTGCCAGCAGTCCGCTTGGGCCTCTGACAGAGTACCAAGAGACCCAGTACTTC. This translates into CASSPLGPLTEYQETQYF. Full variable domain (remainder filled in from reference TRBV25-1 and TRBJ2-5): EADIYQTPRYLVIGTGKKITLECSQTMGHDKMYWYQQDPGMELHLIHYSYGVNSTEKGDLSSESTVSRIRTEHFPLTLESARPSHTSQYLCASSPLGPLTEYQETQYFGPGTRLLVL.

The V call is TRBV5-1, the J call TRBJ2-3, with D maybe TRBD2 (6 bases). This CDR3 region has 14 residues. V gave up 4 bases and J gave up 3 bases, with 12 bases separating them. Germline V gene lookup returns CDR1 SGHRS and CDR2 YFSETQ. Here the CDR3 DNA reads TGCGCCAGCAGCATTGGGACTCGGACAGATACGCAGTATTTT. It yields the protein CASSIGTRTDTQYF.

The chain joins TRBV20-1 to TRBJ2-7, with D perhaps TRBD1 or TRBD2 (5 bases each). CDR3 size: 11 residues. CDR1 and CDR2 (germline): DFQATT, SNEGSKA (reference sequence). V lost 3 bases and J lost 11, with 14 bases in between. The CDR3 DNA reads TGCAGTGCTAGGGTGGGACCCCGGAAGTACTTC. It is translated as CSARVGPRKYF.

The CDR3 sequence: CASSPSKSAVSYNEQFF. In nucleotides, the CDR3 is TGTGCCAGCTCCCCCTCAAAATCCGCCGTGTCCTACAATGAGCAGTTCTTC. The chain is built from TRBV18 and TRBJ2-1; D is uncertain. This CDR3 is built from 17 residues. V dropped 6 bases and J dropped 1 base, with 19 bases sitting between them. CDR1 and CDR2 from the germline V gene are KGHSH and LQKENI. Based on the CDR3 plus reference TRBV18 and TRBJ2-1, the full variable domain is NAGVMQNPRHLVRRRGQEARLRCSPMKGHSHVYWYRQLPEEGLKFMVYLQKENIIDESGMPKERFSAEFPKEGPSILRIQQVVRGDSAAYFCASSPSKSAVSYNEQFFGPGTRLTVL.

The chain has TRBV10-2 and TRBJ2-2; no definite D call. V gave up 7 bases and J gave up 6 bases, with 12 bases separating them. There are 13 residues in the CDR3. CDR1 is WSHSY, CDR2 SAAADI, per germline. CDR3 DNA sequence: TGCGCCAGCACTCCAGTTAGAGCCGGGGAGCTGTTTTTT. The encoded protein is CASTPVRAGELFF.

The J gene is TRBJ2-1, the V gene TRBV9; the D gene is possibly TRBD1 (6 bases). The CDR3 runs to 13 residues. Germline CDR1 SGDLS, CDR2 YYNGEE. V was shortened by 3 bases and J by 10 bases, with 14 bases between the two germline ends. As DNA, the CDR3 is TGTGCCAGCAGCGCCCACAGGGAAGGCGAGCAGTTCTTC. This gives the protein CASSAHREGEQFF.

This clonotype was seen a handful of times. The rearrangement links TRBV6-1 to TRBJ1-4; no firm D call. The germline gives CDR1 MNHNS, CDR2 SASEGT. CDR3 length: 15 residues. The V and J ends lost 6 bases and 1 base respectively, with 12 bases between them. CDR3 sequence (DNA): TGTGCCAGCAGCCGACGTTTTGTAACTAATGAAAAACTGTTTTTT. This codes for CASSRRFVTNEKLFF.

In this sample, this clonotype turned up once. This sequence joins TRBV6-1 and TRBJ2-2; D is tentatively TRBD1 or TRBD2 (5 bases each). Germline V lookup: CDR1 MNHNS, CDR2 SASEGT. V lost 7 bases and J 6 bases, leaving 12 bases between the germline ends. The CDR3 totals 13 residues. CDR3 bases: TGTGCCAGCACCCGGGGCGGACCCGGGGAGCTGTTTTTT. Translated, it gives CASTRGGPGELFF.

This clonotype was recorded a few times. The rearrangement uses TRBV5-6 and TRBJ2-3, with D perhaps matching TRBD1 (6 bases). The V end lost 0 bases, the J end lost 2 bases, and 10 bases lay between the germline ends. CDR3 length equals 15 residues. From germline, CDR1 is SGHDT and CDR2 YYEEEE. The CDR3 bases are TGTGCCAGCAGCTTGGACAGGGTGAACACAGATACGCAGTATTTT. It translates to CASSLDRVNTDTQYF.

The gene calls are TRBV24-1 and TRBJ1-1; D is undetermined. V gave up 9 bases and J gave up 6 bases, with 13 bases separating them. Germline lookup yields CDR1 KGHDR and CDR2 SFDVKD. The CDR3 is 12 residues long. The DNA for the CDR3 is TGTGCCACCGGTAATGACCTGGCTGAAGCTTTCTTT. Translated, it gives CATGNDLAEAFF.

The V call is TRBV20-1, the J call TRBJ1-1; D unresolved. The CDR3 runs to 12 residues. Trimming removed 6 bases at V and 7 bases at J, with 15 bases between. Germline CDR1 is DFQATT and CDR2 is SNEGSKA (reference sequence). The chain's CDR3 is CSATPDPVEAFF. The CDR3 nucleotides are TGCAGTGCCACCCCCGACCCTGTTGAAGCTTTCTTT.

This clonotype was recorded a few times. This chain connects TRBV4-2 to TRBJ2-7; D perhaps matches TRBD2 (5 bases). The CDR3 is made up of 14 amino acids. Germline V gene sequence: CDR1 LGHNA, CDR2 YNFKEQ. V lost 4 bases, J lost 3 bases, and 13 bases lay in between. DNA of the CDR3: TGTGCCAGCAGCCCGCAAGTCGGAGGCTACGAGCAGTACTTC. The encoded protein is CASSPQVGGYEQYF.

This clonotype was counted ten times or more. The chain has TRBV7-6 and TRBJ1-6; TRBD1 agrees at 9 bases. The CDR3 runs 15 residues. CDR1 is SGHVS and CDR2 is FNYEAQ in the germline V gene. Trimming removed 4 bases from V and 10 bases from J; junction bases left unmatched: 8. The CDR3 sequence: CASSSRDRVSSPLHF. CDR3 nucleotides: TGTGCCAGCAGCTCCCGGGACAGGGTTTCGTCACCCCTCCACTTT.

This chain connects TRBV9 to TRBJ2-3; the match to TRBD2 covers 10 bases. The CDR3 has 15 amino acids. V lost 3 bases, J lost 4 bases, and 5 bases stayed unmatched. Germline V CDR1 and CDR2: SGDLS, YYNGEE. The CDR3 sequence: CASSAGLARADTQYF. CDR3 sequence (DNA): TGTGCCAGCAGCGCGGGACTAGCGAGAGCAGATACGCAGTATTTT.